This TCR beta chain was profiled in a study of regulatory T cells in long-lasting Graves disease. Study results and caveats: Persistent disease preferred TRBV28, TRBJ1-2 and TRBJ2-5; new disease, TRBV20-1 and TRBJ2-1.

The time point here: persistent/refractory GD, antithyroid drugs over 5 years with positive TRAb. Following extraction of RNA from PBMCs, that RNA was used to make the TCR library. Graves' disease diagnosis was established per American Thyroid Association guidelines. Germline assignment: CDR1 SGDLS and CDR2 YYNGEE. This CDR3 is built from 14 residues. V was clipped by 4 bases and J by 3 bases; unmatched bases: 7. Building of the TCR beta libraries involved iRepertoire HTBI primers and Arm-PCR of CDR3 regions. From the multiplex PCR reads, TCRdb called clonotypes with MiXCR, one entry per CDR3 protein. The table shows 500,000 to 800,000 distinct CDR3 sequences, with around 32% occurring only once. Notes on this clonotype: Its target is not known.

This chain connects TRBV9 to TRBJ2-7; 7 bases are shared with TRBD1. The source of this sequence is a female donor with Graves disease. The sample was peripheral blood mononuclear cells (PBMCs), taken when the disease was refractory, from a patient treated with antithyroid drugs. The CDR3 here is CASSTGQLGYEQYF. The CDR3 nucleotides read TGTGCCAGCAGCACGGGACAGCTGGGCTACGAGCAGTACTTC.